The subject of this entry is one T cell receptor beta chain. Each cell subset's genomic DNA was divided evenly among several immunoSEQ plates. The assay was immunoSEQ multiplex PCR, and TCRdb's table has in-frame clones only and misses some. Among millions of clones listed, approximately 93% were seen once. This entry is derived from a study of shared clonotypes between healthy human individuals. The CDR3 is made up of 17 amino acids. CDR1 and CDR2 from the germline V gene are SNHLY and FYNNEI. The V gene lost 7 bases and the J gene lost 4 bases, with 20 bases spanning the gap. The sequenced material came from naive CD4+ T cells from PBMCs. Stated subset: CD45RA+ positively selected. The V gene is TRBV2, the J gene TRBJ2-6; weak D call: TRBD1 (6 bases). The TCR was taken from a man aged 18 to 35 in good health. Some clones in this sample may be carry-over from other donors' samples. CDR3 sequence: CASIAGTRSSGANVLTF. The CDR3 DNA follows: TGTGCCAGCATTGCCGGGACACGGAGCTCGGGGGCCAACGTCCTGACTTTC.